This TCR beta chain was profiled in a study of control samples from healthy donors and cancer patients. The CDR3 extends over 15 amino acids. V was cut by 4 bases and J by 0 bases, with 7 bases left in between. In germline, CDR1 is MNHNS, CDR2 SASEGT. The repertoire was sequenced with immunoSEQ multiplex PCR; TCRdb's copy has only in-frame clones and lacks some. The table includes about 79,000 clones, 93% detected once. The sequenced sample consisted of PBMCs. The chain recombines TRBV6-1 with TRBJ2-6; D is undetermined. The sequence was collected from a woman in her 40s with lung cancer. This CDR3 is CASSVRGSGANVLTF. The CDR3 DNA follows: TGTGCCAGCAGTGTCCGAGGCTCTGGGGCCAACGTCCTGACTTTC.